These T cell receptor beta chains were read from a single sample in a study of T-cell memory formation after mild COVID-19. TCRdb reanalysed the 5' RACE reads using MiXCR and keeps one entry per CDR3 protein. This table has 350,000 to 500,000 distinct CDR3 sequences, over 15% appearing once. The sequenced material came from PBMCs or a T cell subset sorted from them (not recorded which). These receptor sequences come from an adult woman who had mild COVID-19 (a few samples of this study predate the infection). Cell type and time point are not known. Both conserved end residues are part of each CDR3. The order of the fields is V gene, CDR3 protein.

>TRBV7-9
CASSLGLENYGYTF
>TRBV27
CASSDTSGSLFYNEQFF
>TRBV12-3/TRBV12-4
CASAGTGGDSEAGELFF
>TRBV12-3/TRBV12-4
CASSFIGQGIEQFF
>TRBV24-1
CATSDGTSYNEQFF
>TRBV15
CATSPTKQGTQYF
>TRBV10-3
CAISAGGSSTDTQYF
>TRBV7-2
CASSPKLAGGPNEQFF
>TRBV20-1
CSARAGGGNQPQHF
>TRBV7-8
CASGGHRTSGPMEQFF
>TRBV7-9
CASSFRQGRGETQYF
>TRBV18
CASSPAQGSSSGNTIYF
>TRBV6-2/TRBV6-3
CASSRGTGVYF
>TRBV6-1
CASRGQGARTEAFF
>TRBV27
CASSLFQAGELFF
>TRBV5-1
CASSQEVWETQYF
>TRBV24-1
CATSDFPAGNNEQFF
>TRBV7-3
CASSFGRATDTQYF
>TRBV20-1
CSADLIGVASYTF
>TRBV20-1
CSARGAGVYNEQFF
>TRBV11-3
CASSNNSPLHF
>TRBV7-2
CASGGRGFQETQYF
>TRBV9
CASSVAGGLGETQYF
>TRBV7-2
CASSSPDRYTEAFF
>TRBV5-1
CASRGLAGSYEQYF
>TRBV2
CASRGPTTNYGYTF
>TRBV3-1
CASSHGTQSYEQYF
>TRBV5-1
CASSWGPENTEAFF
>TRBV10-2
CASSKPGQSYEQYF
>TRBV6-5
CASRRQGNGYTF
>TRBV12-3/TRBV12-4
CASSRVYGYTF
>TRBV29-1
CSVGGSLGYEQYF
>TRBV2
CALHSGGTWVDTQYF
>TRBV20-1
CSADPGTSGISYEQYF
>TRBV2
CASRNRAGPYNEQFF